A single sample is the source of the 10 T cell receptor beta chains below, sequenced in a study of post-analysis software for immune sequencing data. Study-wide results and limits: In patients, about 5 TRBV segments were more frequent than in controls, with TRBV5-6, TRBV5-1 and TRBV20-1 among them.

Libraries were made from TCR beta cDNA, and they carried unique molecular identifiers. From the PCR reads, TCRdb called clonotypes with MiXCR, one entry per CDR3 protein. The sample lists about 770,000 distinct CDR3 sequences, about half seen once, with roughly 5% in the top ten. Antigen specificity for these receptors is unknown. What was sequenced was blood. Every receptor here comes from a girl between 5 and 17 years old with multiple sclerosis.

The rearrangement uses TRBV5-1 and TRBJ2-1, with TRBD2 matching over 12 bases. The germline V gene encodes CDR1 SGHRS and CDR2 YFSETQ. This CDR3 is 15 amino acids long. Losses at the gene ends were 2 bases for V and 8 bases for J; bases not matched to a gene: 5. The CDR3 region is CASSLLAGGIDEQFF. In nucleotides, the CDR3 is TGCGCCAGCAGCTTACTAGCGGGAGGTATAGATGAGCAGTTCTTC. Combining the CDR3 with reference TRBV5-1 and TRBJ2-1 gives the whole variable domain KAGVTQTPRYLIKTRGQQVTLSCSPISGHRSVSWYQQTPGQGLQFLFEYFSETQRNKGNFPGRFSGRQFSNSRSEMNVSTLELGDSALYLCASSLLAGGIDEQFFGPGTRLTVL.

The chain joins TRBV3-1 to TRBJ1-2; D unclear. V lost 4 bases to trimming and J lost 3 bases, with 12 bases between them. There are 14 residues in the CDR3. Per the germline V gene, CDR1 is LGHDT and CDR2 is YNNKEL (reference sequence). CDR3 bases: TGTGCCAGCAGCCCCTCAATCGGGGACTATGGCTACACCTTC. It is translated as CASSPSIGDYGYTF.

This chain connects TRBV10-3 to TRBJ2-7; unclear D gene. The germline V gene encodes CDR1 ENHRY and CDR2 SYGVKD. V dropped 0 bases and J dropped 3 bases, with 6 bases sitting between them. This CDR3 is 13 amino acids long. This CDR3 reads CAISESDGYEQYF. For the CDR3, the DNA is TGTGCCATCAGTGAGTCTGACGGCTACGAGCAGTACTTC.

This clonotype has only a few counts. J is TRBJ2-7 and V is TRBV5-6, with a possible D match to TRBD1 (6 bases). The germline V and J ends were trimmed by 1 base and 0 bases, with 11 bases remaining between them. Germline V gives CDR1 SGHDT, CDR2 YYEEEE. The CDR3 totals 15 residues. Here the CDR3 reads CASSLTTGSSYEQYF. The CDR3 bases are TGTGCCAGCAGCTTGACGACAGGCTCCTCCTACGAGCAGTACTTC.

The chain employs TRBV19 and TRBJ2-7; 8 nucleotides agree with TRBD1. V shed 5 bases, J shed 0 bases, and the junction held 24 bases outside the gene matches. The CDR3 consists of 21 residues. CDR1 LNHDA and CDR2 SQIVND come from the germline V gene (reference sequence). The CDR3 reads CASSVGTGPRRADGSSYEQYF. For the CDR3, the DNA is TGTGCCAGTAGTGTCGGGACAGGTCCTCGTCGGGCAGACGGGTCCTCCTACGAGCAGTACTTC.

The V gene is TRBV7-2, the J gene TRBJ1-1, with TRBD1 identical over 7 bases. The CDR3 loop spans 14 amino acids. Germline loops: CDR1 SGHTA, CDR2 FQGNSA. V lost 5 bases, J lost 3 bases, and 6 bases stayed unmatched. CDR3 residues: CASSLRDSYTEAFF. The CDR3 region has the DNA TGTGCCAGCAGCCTACGGGACAGCTACACTGAAGCTTTCTTT.

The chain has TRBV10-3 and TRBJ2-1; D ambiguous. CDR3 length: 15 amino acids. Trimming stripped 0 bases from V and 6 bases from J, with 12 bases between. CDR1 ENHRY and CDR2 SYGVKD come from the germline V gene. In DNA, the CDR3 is TGTGCCATCAGTGAGTCAAGTTCGCTGACCAATGAGCAGTTCTTC. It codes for CAISESSSLTNEQFF.

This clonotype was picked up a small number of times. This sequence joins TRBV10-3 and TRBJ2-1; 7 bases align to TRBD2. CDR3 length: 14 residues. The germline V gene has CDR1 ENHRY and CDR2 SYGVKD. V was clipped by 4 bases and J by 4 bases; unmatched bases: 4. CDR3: CAISGGGTYNEQFF. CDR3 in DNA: TGTGCCATCAGTGGGGGGGGGACGTACAATGAGCAGTTCTTC.

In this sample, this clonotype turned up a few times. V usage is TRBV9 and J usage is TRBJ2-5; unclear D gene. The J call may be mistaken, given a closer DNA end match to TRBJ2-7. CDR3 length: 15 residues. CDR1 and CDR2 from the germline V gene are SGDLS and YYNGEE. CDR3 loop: CASSVGSFRAYEQYF. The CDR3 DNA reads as TGTGCCAGCAGCGTAGGAAGTTTTCGGGCCTACGAGCAGTACTTC.

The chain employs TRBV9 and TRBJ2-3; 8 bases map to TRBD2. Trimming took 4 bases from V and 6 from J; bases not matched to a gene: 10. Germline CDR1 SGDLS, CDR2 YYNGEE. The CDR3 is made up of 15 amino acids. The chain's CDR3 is CASSPPGRGADTQYF. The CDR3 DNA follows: TGTGCCAGCAGCCCTCCCGGGAGGGGGGCGGATACGCAGTATTTT.